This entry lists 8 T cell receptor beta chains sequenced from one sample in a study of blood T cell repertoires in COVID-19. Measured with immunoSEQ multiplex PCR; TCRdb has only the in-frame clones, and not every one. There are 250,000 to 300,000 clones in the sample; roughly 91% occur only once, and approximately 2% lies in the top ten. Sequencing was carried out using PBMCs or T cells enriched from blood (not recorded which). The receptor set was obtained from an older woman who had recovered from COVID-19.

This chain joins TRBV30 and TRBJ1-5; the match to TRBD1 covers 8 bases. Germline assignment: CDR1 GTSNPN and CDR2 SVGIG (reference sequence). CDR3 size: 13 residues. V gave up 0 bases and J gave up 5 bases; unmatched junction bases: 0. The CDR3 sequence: CAWSVQGDQPQHF. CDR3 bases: TGTGCCTGGAGTGTACAGGGGGATCAGCCCCAGCATTTT.

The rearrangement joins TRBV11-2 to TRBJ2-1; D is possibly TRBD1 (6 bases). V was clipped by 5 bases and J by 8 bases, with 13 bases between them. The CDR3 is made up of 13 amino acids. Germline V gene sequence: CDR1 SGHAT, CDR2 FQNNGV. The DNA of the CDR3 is TGTGCCAGCAGCCCACAGGGAAGGGATGAGCAGTTCTTC. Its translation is CASSPQGRDEQFF.

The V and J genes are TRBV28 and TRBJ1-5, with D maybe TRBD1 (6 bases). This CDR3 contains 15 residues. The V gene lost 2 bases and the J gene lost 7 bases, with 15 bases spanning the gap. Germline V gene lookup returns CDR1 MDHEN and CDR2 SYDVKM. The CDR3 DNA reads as TGTGCCAGCAGTTTAGGTCCAGGGGCAAGACAGCCCCAGCATTTT. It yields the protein CASSLGPGARQPQHF. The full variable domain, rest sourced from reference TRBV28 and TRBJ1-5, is DVKVTQSSRYLVKRTGEKVFLECVQDMDHENMFWYRQDPGLGLRLIYFSYDVKMKEKGDIPEGYSVSREKKERFSLILESASTNQTSMYLCASSLGPGARQPQHFGDGTRLSIL.

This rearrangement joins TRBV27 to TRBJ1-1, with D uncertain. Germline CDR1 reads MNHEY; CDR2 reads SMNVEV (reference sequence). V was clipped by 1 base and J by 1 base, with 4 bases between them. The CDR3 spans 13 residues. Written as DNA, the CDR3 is TGTGCCAGCAGTTTATTCAAGAACACTGAAGCTTTCTTT. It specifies CASSLFKNTEAFF.

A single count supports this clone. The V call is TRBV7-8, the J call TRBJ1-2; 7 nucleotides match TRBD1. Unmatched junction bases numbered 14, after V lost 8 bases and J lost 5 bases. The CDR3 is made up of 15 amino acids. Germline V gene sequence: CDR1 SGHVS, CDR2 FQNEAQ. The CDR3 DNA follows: TGTGCCAGCTTCAAAGACTCGACAGGGAGTTATGGCTACACCTTC. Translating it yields CASFKDSTGSYGYTF.

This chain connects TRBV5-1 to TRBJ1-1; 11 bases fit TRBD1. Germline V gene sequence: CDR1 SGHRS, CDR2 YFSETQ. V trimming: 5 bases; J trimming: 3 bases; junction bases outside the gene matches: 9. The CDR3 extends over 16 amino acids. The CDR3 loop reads CASSGTGGPWDTEAFF. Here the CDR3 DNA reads TGCGCCAGCAGTGGGACAGGGGGACCGTGGGACACTGAAGCTTTCTTT.

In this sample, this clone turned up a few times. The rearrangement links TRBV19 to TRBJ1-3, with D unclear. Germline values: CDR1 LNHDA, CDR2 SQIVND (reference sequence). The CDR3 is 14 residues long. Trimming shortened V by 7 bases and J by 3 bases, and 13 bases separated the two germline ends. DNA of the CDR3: TGTGCCAGTACCGATACCTCCAGTGGAAACACCATATATTTT. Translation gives CASTDTSSGNTIYF. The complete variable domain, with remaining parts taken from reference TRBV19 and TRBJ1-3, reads DGGITQSPKYLFRKEGQNVTLSCEQNLNHDAMYWYRQDPGQGLRLIYYSQIVNDFQKGDIAEGYSVSREKKESFPLTVTSAQKNPTAFYLCASTDTSSGNTIYFGEGSWLTVV.

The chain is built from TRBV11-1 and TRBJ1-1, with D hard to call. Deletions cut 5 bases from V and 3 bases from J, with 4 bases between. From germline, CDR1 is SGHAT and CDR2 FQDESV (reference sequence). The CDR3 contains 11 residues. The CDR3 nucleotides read TGTGCCAGCAGCGCGTACACTGAAGCTTTCTTT. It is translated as CASSAYTEAFF.